Below, 28 T cell receptor beta chains from the same sample are listed, as sequenced in a study of T-cell memory formation after mild COVID-19 (dated by TCRdb to the early 2020s). Receptors were amplified or captured by 5' RACE. The instrument was an Illumina NovaSeq 6000. Starting from the raw public reads, TCRdb applied fastp trimming at Q25, assembled clones with MiXCR and retained in-frame beta chains. Each entry merges the rows of one CDR3 protein and shows their most common DNA and genes. The table for this sample lists hundreds of thousands of distinct CDR3 sequences; around 15% of them were counted only once. The leading ten clones occupy more than 20% of the sample. Input material: PBMCs or a T cell subset sorted from them (not recorded which). Every receptor here comes from a man between 18 and 29 years old who had mild COVID-19 (a few samples of this study predate the infection). The sample titles of this study are shuffled in the database, so cell type and time point are left out; the donor was told from shared clones.

The chain recombines TRBV12-3 or TRBV12-4 with TRBJ2-1; 7 bases match TRBD1. V shed 0 bases and J 14 bases; nucleotides not matched to a gene: 10. This CDR3 has 14 residues. This chain's CDR3 is CASSLASAGTEEFF. Written as DNA, the CDR3 is TGTGCCAGCAGTTTAGCGTCTGCTGGGACAGAGGAGTTCTTC.

The chain joins TRBV27 to TRBJ2-1, with 8 bases fitting TRBD2. CDR1 and CDR2 from the germline V gene are MNHEY and SMNVEV (reference sequence). The V and J ends lost 10 bases and 6 bases, in that order; junction bases with no gene match: 5. This CDR3 has 12 amino acids. CDR3 sequence: CATGLAFNEQFF. The CDR3 DNA reads TGTGCCACCGGACTAGCATTCAATGAGCAGTTCTTC.

This clonotype was observed a handful of times. The V gene is TRBV7-2, the J gene TRBJ2-5; D is undetermined. From germline, CDR1 is SGHTA and CDR2 FQGNSA. Trimming shortened V by 5 bases and J by 0 bases, and 4 bases separated the two germline ends. CDR3 length equals 12 residues. The CDR3 DNA reads as TGTGCCAGCAGCCAGTACCAAGAGACCCAGTACTTC. As protein: CASSQYQETQYF.

This clonotype was found many times. The chain has TRBV5-1 and TRBJ2-5, with TRBD2 identical over 8 bases. The V and J ends lost 4 bases and 3 bases, in that order; junction bases with no gene match: 8. The CDR3 spans 15 residues. Germline lookup yields CDR1 SGHRS and CDR2 YFSETQ. CDR3 residues: CASSPVTGGEETQYF. The CDR3 bases are TGCGCCAGCAGCCCCGTAACGGGGGGGGAAGAGACCCAGTACTTC.

The chain uses TRBV27 and TRBJ2-2; the match to TRBD1 covers 8 bases. The V gene end was trimmed by 8 bases and the J gene end by 5 bases; junction bases not matched to a gene: 7. CDR3 length equals 14 residues. Germline CDR1 and CDR2: MNHEY and SMNVEV (reference sequence). The CDR3 sequence is CASDRTGRTGELFF. CDR3 sequence (DNA): TGTGCCAGCGACCGGACAGGGCGGACCGGGGAGCTGTTTTTT.

The CDR3 nucleotides are TGCAGTGCCGGGGCCACGGATGGCTACACCTTC. Protein product: CSAGATDGYTF. This chain joins TRBV20-1 and TRBJ1-2; the D gene is possibly TRBD1 (5 bases). Trimming took 6 bases from V and 6 from J, leaving 11 bases between them. This CDR3 comprises 11 residues. Germline values: CDR1 DFQATT, CDR2 SNEGSKA (reference sequence).

The chain combines TRBV11-2 with TRBJ2-3, with 10 bases fitting TRBD2. Germline CDR1 SGHAT, CDR2 FQNNGV. V was clipped by 4 bases and J by 3 bases; unmatched bases: 7. The CDR3 has 16 residues. CDR3 DNA: TGTGCCAGCAGCTCGGTCCTAGCGGGGGTAACAGATACGCAGTATTTT. Amino acids: CASSSVLAGVTDTQYF.

This sequence joins TRBV4-2 and TRBJ1-1; 8 bases agree with TRBD1. The CDR3 has 15 residues. Germline V gives CDR1 LGHNA, CDR2 YNFKEQ. Losses at the gene ends were 6 bases for V and 8 bases for J; bases not matched to a gene: 14. The CDR3 here is CASSQNRGTGTEAFF. CDR3 coding DNA: TGTGCCAGCAGTCAGAACAGGGGGACCGGTACAGAAGCTTTCTTT.

The chain recombines TRBV7-9 with TRBJ2-7; no definite D call. V was pared by 5 bases and J by 5 bases, with 19 bases between. The CDR3 contains 15 residues. Germline V gene sequence: CDR1 SEHNR, CDR2 FQNEAQ (reference sequence). CDR3 DNA sequence: TGTGCCAGCAGCAACCCGTTGGGTCCCGATCACGAGCAGTACTTC. Its translation is CASSNPLGPDHEQYF.

This chain uses TRBV4-3 with TRBJ2-7; 9 bases align to TRBD1. CDR1 and CDR2 from the germline V gene are LGHNA and YSLEER. This CDR3 has 15 amino acids. The V gene end was trimmed by 4 bases and the J gene end by 4 bases; junction bases not matched to a gene: 8. The CDR3 coding sequence is TGCGCCAGCAGCCGATCTCTACAGGGGGCATACGAGCAGTACTTC. It specifies CASSRSLQGAYEQYF.

This clonotype was counted a few times. The rearrangement joins TRBV9 to TRBJ1-4, with unresolved D. Germline values: CDR1 SGDLS, CDR2 YYNGEE. This CDR3 region has 13 residues. Trimming stripped 3 bases from V and 12 bases from J, with 15 bases between. The CDR3 nucleotides read TGTGCCAGCAGCGATACGGTTTACGGGGAACTGTTTTTT. This translates into CASSDTVYGELFF. Combining the CDR3 with reference TRBV9 and TRBJ1-4 gives the whole variable domain DSGVTQTPKHLITATGQRVTLRCSPRSGDLSVYWYQQSLDQGLQFLIQYYNGEERAKGNILERFSAQQFPDLHSELNLSSLELGDSALYFCASSDTVYGELFFGSGTQLSVL.

This clonotype has only a few counts. V usage is TRBV7-8 and J usage is TRBJ2-7; D is possibly TRBD1 or TRBD2 (6 bases each). The CDR3 runs to 15 residues. Germline lookup yields CDR1 SGHVS and CDR2 FQNEAQ. Trimming stripped 5 bases from V and 5 bases from J, with 19 bases between. CDR3 DNA sequence: TGTGCCAGCAGCACGGGCGGAGGGGGAGGCAACGAGCAGTACGTC. The encoded protein is CASSTGGGGGNEQYV.

This clonotype was counted ten times or more. J is TRBJ2-5 and V is TRBV5-1, with 7 nucleotides matching TRBD1. Germline CDR1 and CDR2: SGHRS and YFSETQ. The CDR3 runs 17 residues. Trimming removed 4 bases from V and 5 bases from J; junction bases left unmatched: 17. For the CDR3, the DNA is TGCGCCAGCAGCATCCTTGGGCGGACAGGAGACCGGGAGACCCAGTACTTC. Amino acids: CASSILGRTGDRETQYF.

This clonotype turned up a few times. V usage is TRBV20-1 and J usage is TRBJ1-1, with D perhaps matching TRBD1 (6 bases). CDR3 size: 12 residues. Germline V CDR1 and CDR2: DFQATT, SNEGSKA (reference sequence). The CDR3 DNA follows: TGCAGGCCGGCGGGAGGGGGCACTGAAGCTTTCTTT. Its translation: CRPAGGGTEAFF.

The chain employs TRBV9 and TRBJ2-5; 9 bases match TRBD1. Germline assignment: CDR1 SGDLS and CDR2 YYNGEE. V shed 4 bases, J shed 1 base, and the junction held 5 bases outside the gene matches. The CDR3 consists of 15 residues. CDR3 region: CASSQADRGQETQYF. The CDR3 DNA is TGTGCCAGCAGCCAGGCGGACAGGGGCCAAGAGACCCAGTACTTC.

This clonotype was observed a few times. The CDR3 bases are TGTGCCAGCAGCGAGGGACAGGGGGATCGGCCCCAGCATTTT. Translation: CASSEGQGDRPQHF. The rearrangement uses TRBV7-9 and TRBJ1-5; the match to TRBD1 covers 11 bases. The CDR3 has 14 residues. Per germline, CDR1 SEHNR and CDR2 FQNEAQ (reference sequence). With V trimmed by 5 bases and J by 9 bases, 6 bases remained unmatched.

The genes are TRBV5-1 and TRBJ2-3; TRBD2 aligns across 9 bases. V was pared by 2 bases and J by 0 bases, with 4 bases of the junction left unmatched. CDR3 length: 16 amino acids. Germline CDR1 reads SGHRS; CDR2 reads YFSETQ. CDR3 sequence: CASSFSGGSSTDTQYF. The CDR3 nucleotides are TGCGCCAGCAGCTTTAGCGGGGGCTCTAGCACAGATACGCAGTATTTT.

This chain links TRBV6-2 or TRBV6-3 with TRBJ2-1, with D possibly being TRBD2 (5 bases). Looked up from germline, CDR1 is MNHEY and CDR2 is SVGEGT. The V end lost 2 bases, the J end lost 5 bases, and 7 bases lay between the germline ends. This CDR3 is 13 amino acids long. The CDR3, as DNA: TGTGCCAGCAGTTACCTAGCCGACAATGAGCAGTTCTTC. Translation: CASSYLADNEQFF.

The chain recombines TRBV6-2 or TRBV6-3 with TRBJ2-6; 8 bases fit TRBD1. V lost 0 bases to trimming and J lost 1 base; unmatched junction nucleotides: 8. Germline-derived CDR1 and CDR2 are MNHEY and SVGEGT. This CDR3 spans 19 amino acids. DNA of the CDR3: TGTGCCAGCAGTTACTCTGTGGGCAGGGGGCCGTCTGGGGCCAACGTCCTGACTTTC. It yields the protein CASSYSVGRGPSGANVLTF.

This clonotype appeared a few times. This sequence joins TRBV5-5 and TRBJ2-5, with D possibly matching TRBD1 (5 bases). Trimming cost V 0 bases and J 4 bases, with 10 bases left between them. This CDR3 contains 14 residues. Germline-derived CDR1 and CDR2 are SGHKS and YYEKEE (reference sequence). The CDR3 coding sequence is TGTGCCAGCAGCTTGGTAGGGGTGGGAGAGACCCAGTACTTC. Amino acid sequence: CASSLVGVGETQYF. Using reference TRBV5-5 and TRBJ2-5 for the parts outside the CDR3, the full variable domain is DAGVTQSPTHLIKTRGQQVTLRCSPISGHKSVSWYQQVLGQGPQFIFQYYEKEERGRGNFPDRFSARQFPNYSSELNVNALLLGDSALYLCASSLVGVGETQYFGPGTRLLVL.

This chain uses TRBV29-1 with TRBJ2-1; 7 bases match TRBD1. The CDR3 is 14 amino acids. Losses at the gene ends were 6 bases for V and 4 bases for J; bases not matched to a gene: 9. Germline lookup yields CDR1 SQVTM and CDR2 ANQGSEA. DNA for the CDR3: TGCAGCGTACAAAGGGGGCTTAGTTACAATGAGCAGTTCTTC. Translation: CSVQRGLSYNEQFF.

The chain is built from TRBV7-9 and TRBJ2-7; 9 bases are a match to TRBD1. V shed 6 bases and J 5 bases; nucleotides not matched to a gene: 8. CDR3 length: 14 residues. The germline CDR1 and CDR2 sequences are SEHNR and FQNEAQ (reference sequence). CDR3 DNA sequence: TGTGCCAGCAGGTTACCGGGACAGGGCCACGAGCAGTACGTC. Its translation is CASRLPGQGHEQYV.

J is TRBJ1-1 and V is TRBV11-2; 8 positions agree with TRBD1. Per germline, CDR1 SGHAT and CDR2 FQNNGV. With 5 bases clipped from V and 1 base from J, the junction kept 6 bases outside the gene matches. The CDR3 runs to 15 residues. CDR3 amino acids: CASSPQGAANTEAFF. The CDR3 DNA sequence: TGTGCCAGCAGCCCCCAGGGGGCGGCGAACACTGAAGCTTTCTTT.

This clonotype was found a few times. DNA of the CDR3: TGTGCCAGCAGTTACGGCCCCCGTGGGGCCAACGTCCTGACTTTC. The encoded protein is CASSYGPRGANVLTF. The chain is built from TRBV6-5 and TRBJ2-6; D is uncertain. The CDR3 loop spans 15 amino acids. V dropped 2 bases and J dropped 3 bases, with 8 bases sitting between them. Germline CDR1 reads MNHEY; CDR2 reads SVGAGI.

This clonotype has a handful of counts. CDR3 bases: TGTGCCAGCATGCGCTCAGATACGCAGTATTTT. Its protein product is CASMRSDTQYF. This chain uses TRBV2 with TRBJ2-3; D is undetermined. This CDR3 region has 11 residues. Per the germline V gene, CDR1 is SNHLY and CDR2 is FYNNEI. V gave up 7 bases and J gave up 4 bases, with 6 bases separating them.

The chain employs TRBV6-4 and TRBJ2-1; the D is unclear. V lost 3 bases and J 9 bases, leaving 12 bases between the germline ends. This CDR3 spans 13 amino acids. Germline CDR1 reads MRHNA; CDR2 reads SNTAGT. CDR3 sequence (DNA): TGTGCCAGCAGTGAGTCTCGCTTCGGTGAGCAGTTCTTC. Amino acids: CASSESRFGEQFF.

This clonotype was detected many times. The genes are TRBV12-3 or TRBV12-4 and TRBJ2-5; D is unclear. The CDR3 has 14 residues. V lost 7 bases and J 5 bases, leaving 17 bases between the germline ends. The CDR3 spells CASTHFGFEETQYF. The CDR3 DNA follows: TGTGCCAGCACCCATTTTGGTTTCGAGGAGACCCAGTACTTC.

A few counts support this clonotype. The gene calls are TRBV20-1 and TRBJ2-3; D remains unclear. The ends were cut back, 0 bases at V and 7 bases at J, with 14 bases in the middle. Looked up from germline, CDR1 is DFQATT and CDR2 is SNEGSKA (reference sequence). The CDR3 has 14 amino acids. The CDR3 reads CSARDWRSDHTQYF. The CDR3 DNA sequence: TGCAGTGCTAGAGATTGGCGTTCGGATCATACGCAGTATTTT.